This TCR beta chain was obtained from a study of blood T cell repertoires in COVID-19. Cohorts were determined from participant-reported clinical history. Germline CDR1 reads MNHEY; CDR2 reads SVGAGI. This CDR3 is built from 15 residues. V shed 7 bases and J shed 1 base, with 11 bases lying between them. The assay was immunoSEQ multiplex PCR, and TCRdb's table has in-frame clones only and misses some. Of over 300,000 clones in the sample, under 90% were seen once. The chain recombines TRBV6-5 with TRBJ2-6; possible D gene TRBD2, 5 bases. The TCR comes from a young woman who had recovered from COVID-19. The specimen sequenced was PBMCs or T cells enriched from blood (not recorded which). In nucleotides, the CDR3 is TGTGCCAGCACTACTAGACGGTCTGGGGCCAACGTCCTGACTTTC. Amino acid sequence: CASTTRRSGANVLTF.